The clone carrying this T cell receptor beta chain occurred once. The sample comes from a study of blood T cell repertoires in COVID-19. About the research overall: COVID-19 samples from acute and convalescent phases originated in the United States, Italy and Spain. PBMCs, B-cell-depleted T cells, or T cells provided the cDNA or gDNA that made up the material.

Original handling: How many nucleated cells were present was estimated from reference gene primer amplification. Repertoires were generated with immunoSEQ multiplex PCR, while TCRdb's copy carries only in-frame clones and drops some. V and J calls and clone size come straight from that table; D and trimming were deduced from the DNA. The top ten clones hold just under 30% of a sample with around 120,000 clones, about 89% of them seen once. The J segment lost 1 base and the V segment lost 4 bases, leaving 8 bases of the junction unmatched. Germline V gives CDR1 MNHNY, CDR2 SVGAGI (reference sequence). The CDR3 is 16 residues long.

The sequenced sample consisted of peripheral blood. The source of this sequence is a woman aged 70-85 years with acute or convalescent COVID-19. The chain couples TRBV6-6 to TRBJ1-1, with 8 bases aligning to TRBD1. The CDR3 loop reads CASSSSLGTGNTEAFF. CDR3 nucleotide sequence: TGTGCCAGCAGTTCTTCTCTTGGGACAGGGAACACTGAAGCTTTCTTT.